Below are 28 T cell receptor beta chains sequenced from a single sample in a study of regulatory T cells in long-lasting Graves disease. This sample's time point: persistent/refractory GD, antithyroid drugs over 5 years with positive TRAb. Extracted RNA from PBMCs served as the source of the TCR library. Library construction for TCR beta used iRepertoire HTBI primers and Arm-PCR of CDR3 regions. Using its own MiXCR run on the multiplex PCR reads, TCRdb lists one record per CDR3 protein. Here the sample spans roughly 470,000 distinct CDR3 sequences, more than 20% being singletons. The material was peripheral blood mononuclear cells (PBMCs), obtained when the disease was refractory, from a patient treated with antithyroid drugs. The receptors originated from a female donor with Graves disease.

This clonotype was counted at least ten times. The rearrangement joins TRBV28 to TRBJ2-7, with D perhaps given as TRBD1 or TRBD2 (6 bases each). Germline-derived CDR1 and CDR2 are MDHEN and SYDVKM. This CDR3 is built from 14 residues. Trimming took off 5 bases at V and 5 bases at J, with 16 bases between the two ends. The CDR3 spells CASSPLGGQHEQYF. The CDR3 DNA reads TGTGCCAGCAGTCCCCTAGGGGGGCAACACGAGCAGTACTTC.

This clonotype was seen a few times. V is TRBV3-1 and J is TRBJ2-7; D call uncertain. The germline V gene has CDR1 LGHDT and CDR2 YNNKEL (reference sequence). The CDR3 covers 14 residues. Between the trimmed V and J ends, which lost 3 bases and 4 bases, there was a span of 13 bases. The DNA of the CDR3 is TGTGCCAGCAGCCATACAAGTTTAAGATACGAGCAGTACTTC. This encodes CASSHTSLRYEQYF.

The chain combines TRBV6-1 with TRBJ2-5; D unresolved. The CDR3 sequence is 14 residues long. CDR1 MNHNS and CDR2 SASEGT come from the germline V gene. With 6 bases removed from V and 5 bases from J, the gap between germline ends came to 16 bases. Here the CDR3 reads CASRNPPSRETQYF. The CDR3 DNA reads TGTGCCAGCAGAAACCCCCCTTCGAGGGAGACCCAGTACTTC.

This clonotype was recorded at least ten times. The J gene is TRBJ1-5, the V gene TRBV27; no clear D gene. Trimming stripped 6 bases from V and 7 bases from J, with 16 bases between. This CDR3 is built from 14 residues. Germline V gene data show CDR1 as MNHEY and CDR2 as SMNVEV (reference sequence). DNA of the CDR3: TGTGCCAGCAGCAACACGAACGCGGGGCAGCCCCAGCATTTT. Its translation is CASSNTNAGQPQHF.

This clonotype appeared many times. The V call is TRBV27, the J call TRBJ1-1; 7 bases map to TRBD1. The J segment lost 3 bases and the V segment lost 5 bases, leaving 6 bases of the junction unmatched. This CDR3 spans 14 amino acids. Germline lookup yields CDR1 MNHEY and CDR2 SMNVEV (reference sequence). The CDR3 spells CASSVDRWDTEAFF. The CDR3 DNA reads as TGTGCCAGCAGTGTGGACAGGTGGGACACTGAAGCTTTCTTT.

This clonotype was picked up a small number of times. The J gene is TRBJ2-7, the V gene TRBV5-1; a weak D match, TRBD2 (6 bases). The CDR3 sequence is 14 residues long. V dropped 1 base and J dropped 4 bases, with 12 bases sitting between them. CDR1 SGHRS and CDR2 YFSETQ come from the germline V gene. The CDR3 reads CASSLRGAGYEQYF. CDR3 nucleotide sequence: TGCGCCAGCAGCTTGCGAGGGGCGGGGTACGAGCAGTACTTC.

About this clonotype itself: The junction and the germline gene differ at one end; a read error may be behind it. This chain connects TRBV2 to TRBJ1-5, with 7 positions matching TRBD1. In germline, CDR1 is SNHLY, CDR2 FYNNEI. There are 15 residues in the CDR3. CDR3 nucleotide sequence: TGTGCCAGCAGTGAGAGGACAGGACTCAATCAGCTCCAGCATTTT. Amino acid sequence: CASSERTGLNQLQHF.

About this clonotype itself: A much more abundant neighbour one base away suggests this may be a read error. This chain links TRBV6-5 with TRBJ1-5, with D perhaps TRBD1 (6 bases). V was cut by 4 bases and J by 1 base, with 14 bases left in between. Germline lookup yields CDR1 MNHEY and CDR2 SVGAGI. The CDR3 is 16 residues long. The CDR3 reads CASSSPRRGSNQPQHF. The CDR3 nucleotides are TGTGCCAGCAGTTCCCCGCGGAGGGGGAGCAATCAGCCCCAGCATTTT.

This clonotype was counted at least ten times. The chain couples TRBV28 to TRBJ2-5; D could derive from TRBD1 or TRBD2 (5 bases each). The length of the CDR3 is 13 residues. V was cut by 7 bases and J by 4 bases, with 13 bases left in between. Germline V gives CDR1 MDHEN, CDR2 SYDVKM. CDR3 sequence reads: CASKGPGLETQYF. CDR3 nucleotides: TGTGCCAGCAAGGGGCCGGGGTTAGAGACCCAGTACTTC.

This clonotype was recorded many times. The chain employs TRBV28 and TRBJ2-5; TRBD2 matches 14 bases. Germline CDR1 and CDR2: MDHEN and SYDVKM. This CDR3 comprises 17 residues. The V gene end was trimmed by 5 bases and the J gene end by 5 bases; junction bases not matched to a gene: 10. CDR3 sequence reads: CASSPGTSGRYRETQYF. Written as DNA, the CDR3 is TGTGCCAGCAGTCCCGGGACTAGCGGGAGATATAGGGAGACCCAGTACTTC.

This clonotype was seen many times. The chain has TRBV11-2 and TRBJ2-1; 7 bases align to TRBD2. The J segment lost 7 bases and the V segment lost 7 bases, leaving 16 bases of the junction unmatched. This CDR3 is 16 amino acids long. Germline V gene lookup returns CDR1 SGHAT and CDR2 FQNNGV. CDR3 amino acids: CASNFPAGQGKNEQFF. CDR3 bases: TGTGCCAGCAACTTCCCAGCGGGGCAGGGTAAGAATGAGCAGTTCTTC.

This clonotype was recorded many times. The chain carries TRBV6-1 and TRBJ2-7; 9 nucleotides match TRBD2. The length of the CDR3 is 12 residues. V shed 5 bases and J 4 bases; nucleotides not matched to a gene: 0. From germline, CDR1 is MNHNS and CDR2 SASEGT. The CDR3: CASSSGRYEQYF. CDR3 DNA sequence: TGTGCCAGCAGTAGCGGGAGGTACGAGCAGTACTTC.

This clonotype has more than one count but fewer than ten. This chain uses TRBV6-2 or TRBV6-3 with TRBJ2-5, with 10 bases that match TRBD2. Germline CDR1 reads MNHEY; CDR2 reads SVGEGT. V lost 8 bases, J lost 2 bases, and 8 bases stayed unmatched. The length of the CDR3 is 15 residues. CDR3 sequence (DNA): TGTGCCAGCGTCGCTAGCGGGAGCTGGCAAGAGACCCAGTACTTC. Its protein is CASVASGSWQETQYF.

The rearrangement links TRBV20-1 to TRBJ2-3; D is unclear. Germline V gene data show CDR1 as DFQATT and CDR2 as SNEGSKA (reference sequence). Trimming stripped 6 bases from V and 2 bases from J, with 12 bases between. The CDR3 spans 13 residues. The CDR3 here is CSAQLDITDTQYF. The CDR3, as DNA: TGCAGTGCACAACTTGACATCACAGATACGCAGTATTTT.

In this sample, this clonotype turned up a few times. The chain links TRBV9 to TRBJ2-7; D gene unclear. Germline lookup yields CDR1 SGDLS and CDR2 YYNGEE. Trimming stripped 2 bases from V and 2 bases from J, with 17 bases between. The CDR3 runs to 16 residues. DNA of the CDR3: TGTGCCAGCAGCGTGGGGATGGGCGCCTCCACCTACGAGCAGTACTTC. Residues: CASSVGMGASTYEQYF.

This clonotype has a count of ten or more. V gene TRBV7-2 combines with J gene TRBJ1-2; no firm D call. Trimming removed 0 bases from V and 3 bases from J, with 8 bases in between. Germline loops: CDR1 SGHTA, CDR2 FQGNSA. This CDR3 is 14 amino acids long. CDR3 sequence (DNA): TGTGCCAGCAGCTTAGCGGACGGATACTATGGCTACACCTTC. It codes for CASSLADGYYGYTF.

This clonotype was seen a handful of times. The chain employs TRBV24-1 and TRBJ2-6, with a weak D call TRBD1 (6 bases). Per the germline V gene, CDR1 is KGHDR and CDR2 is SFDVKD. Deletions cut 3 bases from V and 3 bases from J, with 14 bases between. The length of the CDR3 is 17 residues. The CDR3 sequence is CATSDRTKQGGANVLTF. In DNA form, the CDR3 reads TGTGCCACCAGTGATCGAACCAAACAGGGTGGGGCCAACGTCCTGACTTTC.

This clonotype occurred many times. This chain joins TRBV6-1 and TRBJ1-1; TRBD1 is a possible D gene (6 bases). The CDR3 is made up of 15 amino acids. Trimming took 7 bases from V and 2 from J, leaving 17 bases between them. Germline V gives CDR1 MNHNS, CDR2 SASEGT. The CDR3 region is CASILRGATNTEAFF. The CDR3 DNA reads TGTGCCAGCATACTTAGGGGGGCCACCAACACTGAAGCTTTCTTT.

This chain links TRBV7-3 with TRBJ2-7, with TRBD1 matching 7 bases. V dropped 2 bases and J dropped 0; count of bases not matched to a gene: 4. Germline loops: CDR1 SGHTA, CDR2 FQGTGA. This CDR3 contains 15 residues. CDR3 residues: CASSLGWDSSYEQYF. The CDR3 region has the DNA TGTGCCAGCAGCTTAGGATGGGACAGCTCCTACGAGCAGTACTTC.

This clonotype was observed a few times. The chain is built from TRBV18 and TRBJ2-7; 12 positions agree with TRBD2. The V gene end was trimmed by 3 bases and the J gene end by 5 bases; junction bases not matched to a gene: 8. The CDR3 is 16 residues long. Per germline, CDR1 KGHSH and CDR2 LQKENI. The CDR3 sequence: CASSPLTSGSFHEQYF. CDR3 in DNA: TGTGCCAGCTCACCTCTGACTAGCGGGAGTTTCCACGAGCAGTACTTC.

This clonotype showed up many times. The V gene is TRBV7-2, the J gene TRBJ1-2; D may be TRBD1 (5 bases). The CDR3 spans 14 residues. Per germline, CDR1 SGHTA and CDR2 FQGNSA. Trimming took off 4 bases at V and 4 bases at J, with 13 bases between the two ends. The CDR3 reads CASSSGGMAYGYTF. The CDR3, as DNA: TGTGCCAGCAGCTCTGGGGGAATGGCCTATGGCTACACCTTC.

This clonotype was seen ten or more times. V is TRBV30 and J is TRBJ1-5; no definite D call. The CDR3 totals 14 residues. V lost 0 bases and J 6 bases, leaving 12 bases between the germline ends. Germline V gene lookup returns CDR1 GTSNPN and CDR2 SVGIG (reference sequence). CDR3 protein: CAWSVVGKGQPQHF. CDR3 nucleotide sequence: TGTGCCTGGAGTGTAGTTGGCAAGGGTCAGCCCCAGCATTTT.

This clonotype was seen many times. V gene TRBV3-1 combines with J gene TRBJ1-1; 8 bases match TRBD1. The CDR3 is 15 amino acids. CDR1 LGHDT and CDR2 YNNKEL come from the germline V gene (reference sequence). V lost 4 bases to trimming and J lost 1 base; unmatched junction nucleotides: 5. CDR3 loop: CASSRRQGTNTEAFF. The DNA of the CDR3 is TGTGCCAGCAGCCGCCGACAGGGGACGAACACTGAAGCTTTCTTT.

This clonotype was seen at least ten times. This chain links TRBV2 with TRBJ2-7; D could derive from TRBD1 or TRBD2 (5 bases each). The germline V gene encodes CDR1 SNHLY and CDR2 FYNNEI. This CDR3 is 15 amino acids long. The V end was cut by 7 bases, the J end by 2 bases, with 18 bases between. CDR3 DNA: TGTGCCAGCAAAGAAGGGGCAGGGACGACCTACGAGCAGTACTTC. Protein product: CASKEGAGTTYEQYF.

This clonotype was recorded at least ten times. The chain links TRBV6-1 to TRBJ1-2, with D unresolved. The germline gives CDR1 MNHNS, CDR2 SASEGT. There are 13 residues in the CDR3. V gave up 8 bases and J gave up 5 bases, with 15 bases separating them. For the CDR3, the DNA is TGTGCCAGCGACACCAGGAACCCTTATGGCTACACCTTC. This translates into CASDTRNPYGYTF.

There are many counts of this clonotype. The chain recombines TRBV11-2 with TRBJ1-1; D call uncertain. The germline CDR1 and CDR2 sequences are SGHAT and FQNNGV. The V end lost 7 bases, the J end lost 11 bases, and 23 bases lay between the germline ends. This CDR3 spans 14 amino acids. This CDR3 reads CASTKEGRALGAFF. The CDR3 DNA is TGTGCCAGCACCAAGGAGGGCCGGGCGCTCGGGGCTTTCTTT. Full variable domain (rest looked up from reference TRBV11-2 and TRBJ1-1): EAGVAQSPRYKIIEKRQSVAFWCNPISGHATLYWYQQILGQGPKLLIQFQNNGVVDDSQLPKDRFSAERLKGVDSTLKIQPAKLEDSAVYLCASTKEGRALGAFFGQGTRLTVV.

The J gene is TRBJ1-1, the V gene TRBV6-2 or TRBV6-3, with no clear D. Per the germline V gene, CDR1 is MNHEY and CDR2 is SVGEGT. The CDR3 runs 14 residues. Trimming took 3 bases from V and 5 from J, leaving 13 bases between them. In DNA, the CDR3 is TGTGCCAGCAGTTATGCGGGGTCGAGAACTGAAGCTTTCTTT. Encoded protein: CASSYAGSRTEAFF.

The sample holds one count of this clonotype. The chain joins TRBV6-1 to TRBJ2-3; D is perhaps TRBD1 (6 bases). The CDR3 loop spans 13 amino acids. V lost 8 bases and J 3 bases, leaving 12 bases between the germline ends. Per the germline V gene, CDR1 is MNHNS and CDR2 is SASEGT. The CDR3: CASGLQGTDTQYF. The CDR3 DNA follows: TGTGCCAGCGGACTCCAGGGGACAGATACGCAGTATTTT.